The 23 T cell receptor beta chains given below trace back to one sample, sequenced in a study of cytomegalovirus exposure and HLA in healthy donors. This PCR relied on a set of 60 Vbeta primers and 13 Jbeta primers. Assay: immunoSEQ multiplex PCR; the TCRdb copy retains only in-frame clones and omits some. This repertoire shows roughly 70,000 clones, 75% to 90% found once; its top ten account for 12%. The sequenced material came from PBMCs. Receptors were obtained from a woman aged 25 to 39 in good health and CMV-seropositive.

The V call is TRBV5-1, the J call TRBJ2-3; D is unclear. In germline, CDR1 is SGHRS, CDR2 YFSETQ. The CDR3 contains 12 residues. V lost 2 bases, J lost 3 bases, and 4 bases lay in between. The CDR3 is CASSFVTDTQYF. The CDR3 DNA reads TGCGCCAGCAGCTTTGTAACAGATACGCAGTATTTT.

The V gene is TRBV6-5, the J gene TRBJ1-5, with TRBD1 matching 8 bases. The junction had 3 bases not matched to a gene; V was cut back by 5 bases and J by 0 bases. This CDR3 is built from 15 residues. CDR1 and CDR2 (germline): MNHEY, SVGAGI. The CDR3 sequence is CASSQDRASNQPQHF. In DNA, the CDR3 is TGTGCCAGCAGTCAGGACAGGGCTAGCAATCAGCCCCAGCATTTT.

The chain combines TRBV18 with TRBJ1-2; 8 bases align to TRBD1. J gave up 6 bases and V 4 bases, and 4 bases lay outside the gene matches. This CDR3 is built from 13 residues. Per the germline V gene, CDR1 is KGHSH and CDR2 is LQKENI. CDR3: CASSLAGGDGYTF. CDR3 DNA: TGTGCCAGCTCACTTGCAGGGGGCGATGGCTACACCTTC.

This clone was counted a single time. The rearrangement links TRBV18 to TRBJ2-7, with D tentatively TRBD2 (5 bases). The CDR3 totals 16 residues. V was pared by 3 bases and J by 2 bases, with 17 bases between. Per germline, CDR1 KGHSH and CDR2 LQKENI. The CDR3 protein is CASSPLSVGGTYEQYF. The CDR3 DNA sequence: TGTGCCAGCTCACCTCTTAGCGTGGGCGGAACCTACGAGCAGTACTTC.

The CDR3 DNA sequence: TGTGCCAGCACTCAAAGAGGACAGGGAATCCCAGAGACCCAGTACTTC. Its protein is CASTQRGQGIPETQYF. The chain couples TRBV27 to TRBJ2-5, with 8 bases identical to TRBD1. The V segment lost 7 bases and the J segment 4 bases; nucleotides outside the gene matches: 14. The CDR3 is 16 residues long. Germline V gene data show CDR1 as MNHEY and CDR2 as SMNVEV (reference sequence).

This chain connects TRBV9 to TRBJ2-5; 7 bases are a match to TRBD2. Per germline, CDR1 SGDLS and CDR2 YYNGEE. Germline trimming cut 4 bases from V and 5 bases from J; bases unmatched to any gene: 8. The CDR3 covers 14 residues. The CDR3 bases are TGTGCCAGCAGCTCAACAATCGGGGGGGAGACCCAGTACTTC. Its protein product is CASSSTIGGETQYF.

This clone was picked up one time. The chain couples TRBV7-8 to TRBJ2-1; 8 bases align to TRBD2. This CDR3 region has 17 residues. Germline trimming cut 5 bases from V and 1 base from J; bases unmatched to any gene: 10. Germline V CDR1 and CDR2: SGHVS, FQNEAQ. CDR3 in DNA: TGTGCCAGCAGCCCATCGAGACTAGCGTTGTCCTACAATGAGCAGTTCTTC. It specifies CASSPSRLALSYNEQFF.

The rearrangement uses TRBV6-5 and TRBJ1-1; TRBD1 matches 8 bases. Germline CDR1 and CDR2: MNHEY and SVGAGI. V shed 4 bases, J shed 5 bases, and the junction held 6 bases outside the gene matches. The CDR3 runs to 14 residues. The CDR3 loop is CASSLGQGGTEAFF. Written as DNA, the CDR3 is TGTGCCAGCAGTTTAGGACAGGGAGGGACTGAAGCTTTCTTT.

The rearrangement uses TRBV5-5 and TRBJ2-1; weak D call: TRBD2 (7 bases). In germline, CDR1 is SGHKS, CDR2 YYEKEE (reference sequence). V lost 1 base, J lost 4 bases, and 12 bases lay in between. The CDR3 consists of 15 residues. This CDR3 is CASSLLGGGYNEQFF. The CDR3 DNA is TGTGCCAGCAGCTTGTTAGGGGGGGGGTACAATGAGCAGTTCTTC.

The rearrangement uses TRBV7-9 and TRBJ2-3; the match to TRBD2 covers 11 bases. Trimming at V came to 5 bases and at J to 4 bases, leaving 8 bases not matched to a gene. The length of the CDR3 is 16 residues. In germline, CDR1 is SEHNR, CDR2 FQNEAQ (reference sequence). The DNA of the CDR3 is TGTGCCAGCAGCCCTACTAGCGGGAGCGGGTCAGATACGCAGTATTTT. Its translation is CASSPTSGSGSDTQYF.

As to this clone: The same CDR3 is also encoded by other DNA sequences in this sample. J is TRBJ1-4 and V is TRBV2; D is ambiguous. V was cut by 4 bases and J by 0 bases, with 3 bases left in between. The CDR3 covers 13 residues. The germline gives CDR1 SNHLY, CDR2 FYNNEI. CDR3 coding DNA: TGTGCCAGCAGTGTTACAACTAATGAAAAACTGTTTTTT. This encodes CASSVTTNEKLFF.

This clone occurred once. The chain is built from TRBV5-4 and TRBJ2-2, with D possibly being TRBD2 (6 bases). Germline CDR1 reads SGHNT; CDR2 reads YYREEE (reference sequence). V lost 4 bases and J 1 base, leaving 14 bases between the germline ends. This CDR3 spans 16 amino acids. CDR3 DNA: TGTGCCAGCAGCCTACCCGGGACTTTGAACACCGGGGAGCTGTTTTTT. Translated: CASSLPGTLNTGELFF. Supplemented by reference TRBV5-4 and TRBJ2-2, the full variable domain reads ETGVTQSPTHLIKTRGQQVTLRCSSQSGHNTVSWYQQALGQGPQFIFQYYREEENGRGNFPPRFSGLQFPNYSSELNVNALELDDSALYLCASSLPGTLNTGELFFGEGSRLTVL.

The chain employs TRBV27 and TRBJ1-1; no definite D call. The germline V gene encodes CDR1 MNHEY and CDR2 SMNVEV (reference sequence). CDR3 length: 12 amino acids. The germline V and J ends were trimmed by 6 bases and 6 bases, with 11 bases remaining between them. Here the CDR3 DNA reads TGTGCCAGCAGAGAGCGACTGGCTGAAGCTTTCTTT. This encodes CASRERLAEAFF.

This chain connects TRBV5-1 to TRBJ2-1; 8 positions agree with TRBD2. There are 15 residues in the CDR3. Germline CDR1 reads SGHRS; CDR2 reads YFSETQ. The V gene end was trimmed by 0 bases and the J gene end by 2 bases; junction bases not matched to a gene: 1. CDR3 bases: TGCGCCAGCAGCTTGGCGGGAGGGACCTACAATGAGCAGTTCTTC. This codes for CASSLAGGTYNEQFF.

V and J are TRBV4-1 and TRBJ2-7; the D gene is possibly TRBD2 (7 bases). CDR3 size: 15 residues. Germline assignment: CDR1 MGHRA and CDR2 YSYEKL. Trimming removed 0 bases from V and 4 bases from J, with 13 bases in between. The CDR3, as DNA: TGCGCCAGCAGCCAAGATTTCGGGGGGCGATACGAGCAGTACTTC. Protein sequence: CASSQDFGGRYEQYF.

This clone appeared a single time. The chain is built from TRBV27 and TRBJ2-7; 11 nucleotides match TRBD1. The germline CDR1 and CDR2 sequences are MNHEY and SMNVEV (reference sequence). The V gene end was trimmed by 2 bases and the J gene end by 5 bases; junction bases not matched to a gene: 8. The CDR3 is 16 amino acids. For the CDR3, the DNA is TGTGCCAGCAGTTTACTAGGGGGACAGGGGGGAAACGAGCAGTACTTC. Its protein product is CASSLLGGQGGNEQYF.

V gene TRBV5-1 combines with J gene TRBJ2-5; 12 bases are a match to TRBD1. The CDR3 is made up of 15 amino acids. Germline CDR1 reads SGHRS; CDR2 reads YFSETQ. With V trimmed by 3 bases and J by 4 bases, 4 bases remained unmatched. The CDR3 coding sequence is TGCGCCAGCAGCTCCGGGACAGGGGGCCCAGAGACCCAGTACTTC. It encodes CASSSGTGGPETQYF.

V gene TRBV2 combines with J gene TRBJ1-4; the D gene is possibly TRBD1 (6 bases). Trimming stripped 6 bases from V and 5 bases from J, with 13 bases between. CDR1 is SNHLY, CDR2 FYNNEI, per germline. The CDR3 contains 14 residues. CDR3 nucleotide sequence: TGTGCCAGCAGACGACAGGTTGGGAATGAAAAACTGTTTTTT. It codes for CASRRQVGNEKLFF.

V is TRBV7-3 and J is TRBJ2-1, with D perhaps TRBD2 (6 bases). Germline V gene data show CDR1 as SGHTA and CDR2 as FQGTGA. The CDR3 has 15 amino acids. The V end lost 1 base, the J end lost 5 bases, and 12 bases lay between the germline ends. The CDR3 nucleotides are TGTGCCAGCAGCTTAATCGGGGGTACCAACAATGAGCAGTTCTTC. Amino acids: CASSLIGGTNNEQFF.

V and J are TRBV6-6 and TRBJ2-2; TRBD1 agrees at 9 bases. CDR1 and CDR2 (germline): MNHNY, SVGAGI (reference sequence). V was clipped by 1 base and J by 3 bases; unmatched bases: 3. The CDR3 totals 16 residues. In DNA form, the CDR3 reads TGTGCCAGCAGTTACTATAGGACAGGGGACACCGGGGAGCTGTTTTTT. This translates into CASSYYRTGDTGELFF.

This chain joins TRBV28 and TRBJ2-5; TRBD2 is a possible D gene (6 bases). CDR1 and CDR2 from the germline V gene are MDHEN and SYDVKM. V gave up 3 bases and J gave up 5 bases, with 19 bases separating them. The CDR3 has 16 residues. DNA for the CDR3: TGTGCCAGCAGTTTGGGTGGGGGGAGCGGATTGGAGACCCAGTACTTC. Protein: CASSLGGGSGLETQYF.

This rearrangement joins TRBV6-5 to TRBJ1-2, with D perhaps matching TRBD1 (6 bases). This CDR3 is 14 amino acids long. The germline V and J ends were trimmed by 4 bases and 4 bases, with 13 bases remaining between them. CDR1 and CDR2 (germline): MNHEY, SVGAGI. CDR3 in amino acids: CASSSYGGGYGYTF. The CDR3 DNA reads TGTGCCAGCAGTTCTTATGGGGGCGGCTATGGCTACACCTTC.

The J gene is TRBJ1-2, the V gene TRBV7-9; 9 nucleotides match TRBD1. The CDR3 contains 15 residues. The J segment lost 3 bases and the V segment lost 3 bases, leaving 5 bases of the junction unmatched. Germline V gene sequence: CDR1 SEHNR, CDR2 FQNEAQ (reference sequence). The CDR3 region is CASSFTGGPDYGYTF. The CDR3, as DNA: TGTGCCAGCAGCTTTACAGGGGGCCCAGACTATGGCTACACCTTC. Supplemented by reference TRBV7-9 and TRBJ1-2, the full variable domain reads DTGVSQNPRHKITKRGQNVTFRCDPISEHNRLYWYRQTLGQGPEFLTYFQNEAQLEKSRLLSDRFSAERPKGSFSTLEIQRTEQGDSAMYLCASSFTGGPDYGYTFGSGTRLTVV.